This note documents a single T cell receptor (beta chain) sequence. This clonotype was picked up a small number of times. Its binding antigen is unknown. Qualities for individual bases were not recorded, and no much larger clone is one base off. Donors were 39 systemically healthy Caucasian individuals from Russia aged 6 to 90 years. Each donor gave roughly 11 milliliters of peripheral blood, drawn into EDTA-treated Vacutainer tubes. Ficoll-Paque density-gradient centrifugation was used to isolate PBMCs, with at least 7 million per sample. Total RNA was extracted from PBMCs with Trizol reagent, with at least 6 micrograms obtained per sample. For every donor, an aliquot of PBMCs went through flow cytometry to measure the percentages of naive CD45RAhigh/CD27high T cells. This sample was included in a study of blood T cells in healthy people across ages (dated by TCRdb to the mid-2010s). Background for the entire study: In model experiments, template switching captured about one uniquely barcoded TCR beta cDNA molecule for every two T cells. The study measured age-related changes in TCR beta repertoire diversity using deep sequencing normalized with unique cDNA molecular identifiers. Donors were grouped into four age groups: young (average 16 years), middle-aged (39), aged (roughly 67) and long-lived (roughly 80). Donors of different ages were randomly distributed across sequencing lanes to avoid experimental bias. For two donors (one aged 18 to 29 and one aged 80 or older), the study analyzed two additional independent replicas of 1 million unique cDNA reads from the same blood draw. Overall study results and their limits: Observed TCR beta diversity per million T cells fell roughly linearly with age, and a significant reduction was already apparent by age approximately 41. Compared with the aged group, the long-lived group had more naive CD4+ T cells, fewer expanded clones and increased TCR diversity, a pattern suggesting age selection. Because the CMV infection status of the donors was unknown, age-related changes in expanded clonotypes may potentially have been confounded. The percentage of naive T cells measured by flow cytometry correlated strongly with observed TCR beta diversity. Estimates of total diversity based on one million sequenced T cells were regarded as lower bounds and as underestimates. Because profiling used bulk unsorted PBMCs, naive and antigen-experienced compartments could not be compared conclusively.

From the cysteine up to the phenylalanine, the CDR3 has a length of 14 residues. The only DNA kept is the CDR3, 42 bases in frame from the first base. The V and J ends are trimmed by 0 bases and 4 bases, leaving 7 bases between them. CDR1 SGHRS and CDR2 YFSETQ are derived from the germline V gene. Receptor libraries were prepared by 5' RACE. Instrument on record: Illumina HiSeq 2500. A second PCR of about 6 to 11 cycles was performed with a sample-barcoded 5' primer and a J-beta primer mix. A unique molecular identifier was introduced onto each TCR beta cDNA molecule by a template-switch 5' adaptor carrying 12 random nucleotides. Each sample yielded at least 3 million CDR3-containing paired-end reads. First-strand cDNA was synthesized from all RNA with the Mint cDNA synthesis kit, primed by a TRBC-specific oligonucleotide. Following uracil-DNA glycosylase treatment, a first 18-cycle PCR with universal primers M1SS and BC2_uni_R was performed on all cDNA. As for how the authors treated the data: Normalization of each sample was performed by random selection of 1 million high-quality reads, each carrying a distinct molecular identifier. Instead of being binned into consensus sequences, reads that shared molecular identifiers were thrown out. MiTCR, with a Q25 quality threshold and the strictest error-elimination algorithm, was used for CDR3 identification, clonotype clustering and error correction. A nonparametric unseen species model with Euler transformation was used to estimate lower-bound total TCR beta diversity. The raw public data were reprocessed by TCRdb itself: fastp quality trimming at Q25, MiXCR clonotype calling, in-frame beta chains only. Each CDR3 protein appears once, grouped with its most common genes and DNA. The V and J calls and clone size are TCRdb's, not the authors'. In all, the sample holds 800,000 to 950,000 distinct CDR3 sequences, and about 36% of those were seen once. 10% to 15% of the sample rests with the top ten.

This sequence uses TRBV5-1 and TRBJ1-4; too little of a D gene remains to name it. The material sequenced was blood. The clonotype originates from a man aged 18 to 35 in good health. The CDR3 has the sequence CASSLERLNEKLFF. DNA sequence: TGCGCCAGCAGCTTGGAAAGGCTTAATGAAAAACTGTTTTTT.